Described below is a single T cell receptor beta chain sequence and its context. The data belong to a study of shared clonotypes between healthy human individuals. V shed 7 bases, J shed 1 base, and the junction held 6 bases outside the gene matches. The germline CDR1 and CDR2 sequences are LGHNA and YSLEER. The CDR3 is 14 amino acids. Each donor was a Caucasian adult residing in Nashville, Tennessee. Sequencing was performed on unsorted PBMC DNA using ten immunoSEQ deep assay plates. Sequencing used immunoSEQ multiplex PCR; TCRdb keeps in-frame clones, though not all of them. Counted here are approximately 470,000 clones, around 85% occurring once; the ten biggest clones make up 9.5% to 15%.

The TCR originated in a woman between 35 and 50 years old in good health. Some clones in this sample may be carry-over from other donors' samples. Sequenced sample: PBMCs. V usage is TRBV4-3 and J usage is TRBJ1-1, with 7 bases that match TRBD1. For the CDR3, the DNA is TGCGCCAGCACGCCTCACAGGGGGAACACTGAAGCTTTCTTT. It specifies CASTPHRGNTEAFF.